This TCR beta chain came from a study of cytomegalovirus exposure and HLA in healthy donors. The CDR3 length is 18 residues. V shed 2 bases and J 1 base; nucleotides not matched to a gene: 6. Germline assignment: CDR1 SGHTA and CDR2 FQGNSA. Primers: 60 Vbeta forward and 13 Jbeta reverse. Libraries were prepared by immunoSEQ multiplex PCR; TCRdb keeps only in-frame clonotypes and omits some of them. The sample contains roughly 130,000 clones, roughly 82% of which appear only once. The sequence came from a boy aged 5 to 17 in good health and CMV-seronegative. The chain recombines TRBV7-2 with TRBJ2-2; 11 positions agree with TRBD1. Sample: PBMCs. The chain's CDR3 is CASSLSLGQGVNTGELFF. DNA of the CDR3: TGTGCCAGCAGCTTATCTCTGGGACAGGGGGTGAACACCGGGGAGCTGTTTTTT. The entire variable domain, with the rest obtained from reference TRBV7-2 and TRBJ2-2, is as follows: GAGVSQSPSNKVTEKGKDVELRCDPISGHTALYWYRQSLGQGLEFLIYFQGNSAPDKSGLPSDRFSAERTGGSVSTLTIQRTQQEDSAVYLCASSLSLGQGVNTGELFFGEGSRLTVL.